This T cell receptor beta chain originates from a study of CD8 T cells in Susac syndrome. General observations from the study: CD8+ clonal expansion in Susac was maximal in TEMRA cells and in active patients. The total CD8+ repertoires contained some 15 Susac-specific public clones, and the CD8+ TEMRA repertoires contained five.

TEMRA cells were FACS-enriched and CD8+ and CD4+ T cells negatively isolated. Germline-derived CDR1 and CDR2 are SQVTM and ANQGSEA. CDR3 length equals 15 residues. Trimming shortened V by 7 bases and J by 0 bases, and 16 bases separated the two germline ends. Random hexamers were used to reverse transcribe roughly 0.5 to 1 ug of RNA. With immunoSEQ multiplex PCR, TCR beta CDR3 was amplified across 54 Vbeta and 13 Jbeta. Each CDR3 protein gets one entry after TCRdb re-called the immunoSEQ multiplex PCR reads with MiXCR. The sample has some 110,000 distinct CDR3 sequences, over 90% seen once; the top ten hold around 0.28%. Concerning this clonotype itself: Its cognate antigen is unknown.

The rearrangement links TRBV29-1 to TRBJ2-1; D might be TRBD1 (5 bases). The sequencing input was CD8+ T cells from PBMCs. The sequence was collected from a human donor with Susac syndrome. CDR3: CSAEATGVSYNEQFF. CDR3 nucleotides: TGCAGCGCTGAGGCAACAGGAGTCTCCTACAATGAGCAGTTCTTC.